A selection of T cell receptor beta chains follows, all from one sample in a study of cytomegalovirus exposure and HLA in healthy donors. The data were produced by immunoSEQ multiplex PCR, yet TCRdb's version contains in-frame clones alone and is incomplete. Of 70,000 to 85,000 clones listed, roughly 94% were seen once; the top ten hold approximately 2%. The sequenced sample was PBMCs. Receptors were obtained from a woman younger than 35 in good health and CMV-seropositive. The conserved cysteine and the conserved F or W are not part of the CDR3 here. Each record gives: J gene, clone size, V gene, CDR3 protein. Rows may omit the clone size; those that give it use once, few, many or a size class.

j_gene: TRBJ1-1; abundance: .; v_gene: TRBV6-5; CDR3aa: ASYRTGGIGAEAF
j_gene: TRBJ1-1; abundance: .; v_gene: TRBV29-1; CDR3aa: SGGEGLWGTEAF
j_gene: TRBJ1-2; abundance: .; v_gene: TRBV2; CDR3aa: ASSPYSGNYGYT
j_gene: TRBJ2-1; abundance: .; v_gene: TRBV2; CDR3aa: ASSVLQSSYNEQF
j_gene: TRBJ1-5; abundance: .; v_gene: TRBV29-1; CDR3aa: SVEDRGSGDQH
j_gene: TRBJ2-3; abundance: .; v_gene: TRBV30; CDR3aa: AWSRDLRGTDTQY
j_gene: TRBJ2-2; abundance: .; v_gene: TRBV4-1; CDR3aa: ASRGQQNTGELF
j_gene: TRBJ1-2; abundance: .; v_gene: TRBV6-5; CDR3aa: ASAGMNYGYT
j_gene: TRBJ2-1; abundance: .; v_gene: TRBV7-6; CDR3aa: ASSLDDRGWGNEQF
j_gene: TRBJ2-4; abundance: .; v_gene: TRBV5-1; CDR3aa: ASSLDGTGFNIQY
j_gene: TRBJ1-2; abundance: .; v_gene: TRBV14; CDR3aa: ASSPDRAGYT
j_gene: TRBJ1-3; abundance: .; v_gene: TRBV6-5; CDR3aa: ASRTGVFGNTIY
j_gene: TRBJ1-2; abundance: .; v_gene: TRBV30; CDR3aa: AWAQGTGYGYT
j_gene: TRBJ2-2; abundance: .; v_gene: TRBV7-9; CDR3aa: ASRRAGQGDLGGELF
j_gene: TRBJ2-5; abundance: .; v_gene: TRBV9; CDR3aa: ASSVAPSKNQETQY
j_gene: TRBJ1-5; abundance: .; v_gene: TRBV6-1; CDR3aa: ASSEGRGLNQPQH
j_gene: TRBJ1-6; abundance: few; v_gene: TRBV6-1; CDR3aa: ASSEGTANSPLH
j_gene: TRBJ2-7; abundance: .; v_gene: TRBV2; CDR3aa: ASSRNRGDEQY
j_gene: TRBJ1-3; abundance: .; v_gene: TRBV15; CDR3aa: ATSRGDNTIY
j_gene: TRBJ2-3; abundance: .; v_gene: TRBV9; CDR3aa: ASSIPSGETTDTQY
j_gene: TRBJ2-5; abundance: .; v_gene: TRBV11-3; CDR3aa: ASSLVGQGAQY
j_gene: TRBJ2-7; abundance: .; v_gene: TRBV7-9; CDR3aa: ASSFGLAGEVYEQY
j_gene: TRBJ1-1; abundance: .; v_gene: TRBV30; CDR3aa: AWSRAGLISTEAF
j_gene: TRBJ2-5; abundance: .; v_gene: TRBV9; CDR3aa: ASSVRGSPIETQY
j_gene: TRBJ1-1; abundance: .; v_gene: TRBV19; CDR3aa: AACSGNTEAF
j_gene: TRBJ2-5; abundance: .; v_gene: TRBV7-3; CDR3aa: ASSLMGGLQETQY
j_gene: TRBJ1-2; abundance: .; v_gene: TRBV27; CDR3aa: ASSSSTLTGEKVYGYT
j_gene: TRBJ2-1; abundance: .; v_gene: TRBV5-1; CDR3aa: ASSFAGGEGAYNEQF
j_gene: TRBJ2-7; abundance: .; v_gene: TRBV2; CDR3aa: ASSPGLPKYEQY
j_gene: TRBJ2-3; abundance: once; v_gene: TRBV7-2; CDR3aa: ASSRTGGPDTQY
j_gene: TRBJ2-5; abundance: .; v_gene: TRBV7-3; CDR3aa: ASSLLAGEVETQY
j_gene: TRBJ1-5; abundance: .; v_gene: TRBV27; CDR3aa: ASSTLAAQGPQH
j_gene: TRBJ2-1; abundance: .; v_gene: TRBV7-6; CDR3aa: ASSSGPPGQGGYEQF
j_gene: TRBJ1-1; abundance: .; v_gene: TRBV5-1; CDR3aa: ASSLASRVGTEAF
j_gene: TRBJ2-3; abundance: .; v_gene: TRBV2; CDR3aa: AIPGRRLAGLTDTQY
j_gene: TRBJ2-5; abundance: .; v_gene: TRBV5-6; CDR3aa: ASSLLVRVETQY
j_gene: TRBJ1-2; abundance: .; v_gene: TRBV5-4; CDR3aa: ASSLDRTNYGYT
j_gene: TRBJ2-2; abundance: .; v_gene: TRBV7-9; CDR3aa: ASSPTGLYTGELF
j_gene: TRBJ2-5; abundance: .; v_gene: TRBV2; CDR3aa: ASRRTSGAETQY
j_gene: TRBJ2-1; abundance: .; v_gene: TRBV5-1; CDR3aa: ASSLDASGRQYNEQF
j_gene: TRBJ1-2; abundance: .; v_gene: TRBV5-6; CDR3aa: ASYGEYGYT
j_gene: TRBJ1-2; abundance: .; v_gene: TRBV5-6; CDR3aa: ASSLGFTGGYT
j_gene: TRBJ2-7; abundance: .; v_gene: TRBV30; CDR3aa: AWSARTGDYEQY
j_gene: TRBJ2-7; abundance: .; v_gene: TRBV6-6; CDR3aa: ASGGGASDSSYEQY
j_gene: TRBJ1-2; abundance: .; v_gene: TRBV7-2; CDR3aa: ASSSAGGAHGYT
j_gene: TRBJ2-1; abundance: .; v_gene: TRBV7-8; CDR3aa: ASSTDPVNEQF
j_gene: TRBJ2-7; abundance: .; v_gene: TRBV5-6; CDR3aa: ASSSTGGDPYEQY